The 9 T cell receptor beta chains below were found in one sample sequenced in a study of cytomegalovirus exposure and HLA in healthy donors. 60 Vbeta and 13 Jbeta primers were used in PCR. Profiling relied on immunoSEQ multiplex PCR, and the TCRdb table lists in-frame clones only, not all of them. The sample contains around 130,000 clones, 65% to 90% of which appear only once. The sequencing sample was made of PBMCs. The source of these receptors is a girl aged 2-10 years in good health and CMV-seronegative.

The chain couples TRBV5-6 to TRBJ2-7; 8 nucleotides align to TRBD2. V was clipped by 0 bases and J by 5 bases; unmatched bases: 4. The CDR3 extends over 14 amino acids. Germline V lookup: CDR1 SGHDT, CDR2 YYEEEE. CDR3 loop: CASSLATGGDEQYF. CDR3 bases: TGTGCCAGCAGCTTGGCCACGGGGGGGGACGAGCAGTACTTC.

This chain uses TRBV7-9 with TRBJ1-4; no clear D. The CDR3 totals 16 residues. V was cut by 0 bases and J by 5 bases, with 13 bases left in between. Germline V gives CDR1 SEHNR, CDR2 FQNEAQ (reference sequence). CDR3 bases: TGTGCCAGCAGCTTAGCTTCGGAGGGAAGCAATGAAAAACTGTTTTTT. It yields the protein CASSLASEGSNEKLFF.

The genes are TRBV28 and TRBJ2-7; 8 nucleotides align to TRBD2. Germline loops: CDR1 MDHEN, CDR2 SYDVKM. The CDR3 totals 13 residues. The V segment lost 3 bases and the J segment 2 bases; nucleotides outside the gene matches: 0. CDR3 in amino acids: CASSFSGTYEQYF. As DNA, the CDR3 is TGTGCCAGCAGTTTTAGCGGGACCTACGAGCAGTACTTC.

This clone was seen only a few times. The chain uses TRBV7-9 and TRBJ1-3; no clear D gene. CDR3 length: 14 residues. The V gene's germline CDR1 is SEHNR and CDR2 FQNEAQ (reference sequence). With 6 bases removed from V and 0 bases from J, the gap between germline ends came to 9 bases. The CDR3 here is CASRGGSSGNTIYF. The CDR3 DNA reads TGTGCCAGCAGAGGAGGGAGCTCTGGAAACACCATATATTTT.

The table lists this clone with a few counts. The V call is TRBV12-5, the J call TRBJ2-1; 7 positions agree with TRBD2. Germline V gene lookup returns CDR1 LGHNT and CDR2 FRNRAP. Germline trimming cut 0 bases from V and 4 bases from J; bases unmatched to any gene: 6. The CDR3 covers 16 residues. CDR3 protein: CASGLVERDGYNEQFF. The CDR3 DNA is TGTGCTAGTGGTTTGGTAGAGCGGGATGGTTACAATGAGCAGTTCTTC.

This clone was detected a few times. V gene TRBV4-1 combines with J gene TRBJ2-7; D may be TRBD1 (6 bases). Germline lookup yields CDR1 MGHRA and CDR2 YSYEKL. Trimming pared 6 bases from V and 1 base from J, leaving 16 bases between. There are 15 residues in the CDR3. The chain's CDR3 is CASRFRDTPSYEQYF. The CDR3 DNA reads TGCGCCAGCAGATTCAGGGACACTCCTTCCTACGAGCAGTACTTC.

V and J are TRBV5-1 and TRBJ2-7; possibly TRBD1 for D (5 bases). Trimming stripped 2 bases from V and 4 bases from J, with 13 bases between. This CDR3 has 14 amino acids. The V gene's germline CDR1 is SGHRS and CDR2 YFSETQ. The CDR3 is CASSFGAGAYEQYF. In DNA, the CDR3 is TGCGCCAGCAGCTTTGGGGCAGGAGCATACGAGCAGTACTTC.

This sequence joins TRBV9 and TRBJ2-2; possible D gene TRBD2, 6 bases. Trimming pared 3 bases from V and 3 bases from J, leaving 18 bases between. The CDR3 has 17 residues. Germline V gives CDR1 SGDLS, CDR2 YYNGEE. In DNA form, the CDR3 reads TGTGCCAGCAGCGCAGCCCCCCCTAGCGTTTACACCGGGGAGCTGTTTTTT. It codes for CASSAAPPSVYTGELFF.

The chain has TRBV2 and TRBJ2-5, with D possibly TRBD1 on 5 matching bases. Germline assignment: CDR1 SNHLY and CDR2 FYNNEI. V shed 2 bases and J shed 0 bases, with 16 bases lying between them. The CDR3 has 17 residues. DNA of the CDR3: TGTGCCAGCAGTGAACTGCCGCGAAGACAGTACCAAGAGACCCAGTACTTC. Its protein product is CASSELPRRQYQETQYF.